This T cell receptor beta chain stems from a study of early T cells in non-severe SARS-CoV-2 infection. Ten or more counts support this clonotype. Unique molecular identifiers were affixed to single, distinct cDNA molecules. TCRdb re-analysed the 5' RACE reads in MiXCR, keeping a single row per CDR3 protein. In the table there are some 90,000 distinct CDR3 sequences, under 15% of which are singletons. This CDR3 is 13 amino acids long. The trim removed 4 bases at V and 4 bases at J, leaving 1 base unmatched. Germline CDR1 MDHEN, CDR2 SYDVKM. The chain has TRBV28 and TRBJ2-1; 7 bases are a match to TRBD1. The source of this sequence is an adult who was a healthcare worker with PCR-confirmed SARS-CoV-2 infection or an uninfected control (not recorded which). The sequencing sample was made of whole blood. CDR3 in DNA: TGTGCCAGCAGTTCACAGGGGTACAATGAGCAGTTCTTC. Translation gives CASSSQGYNEQFF.